This is a list of T cell receptor beta chains from one sample in a study of blood T cell repertoires in COVID-19. Some clones are missing from TCRdb's copy, which holds only in-frame ones; the method was immunoSEQ multiplex PCR. The sample has around 96,000 clones; about 96% are singletons. Sequenced material: peripheral blood. All receptors derive from a human donor with active COVID-19. The donor label of this sample is uncertain. Both conserved end residues are part of each CDR3. The order of the fields is CDR3 protein, CDR3 DNA, D gene, J gene, V gene, clone size. A D gene is named only where the DNA matches it firmly. The size field is filled for only some rows; it gives once, few, many or a size class.

cdr3_aa: CASSPAPGTSHYNEQFF
cdr3_nt: TGTGCCAGCAGCCCCGCTCCCGGGACTAGCCACTACAATGAGCAGTTCTTC
d_call: TRBD2
j_call: TRBJ2-1
v_call: TRBV3-1/TRBV3-2
clone_size: once

cdr3_aa: CAGPLARDVGRNEQFF
cdr3_nt: TGTGCCGGCCCGCTGGCGCGGGACGTGGGGCGGAATGAGCAGTTCTTC
d_call: NA
j_call: TRBJ2-1
v_call: TRBV11-3
clone_size: NA

cdr3_aa: CASRPGLANTGELFF
cdr3_nt: TGTGCCAGCAGGCCGGGACTAGCAAACACCGGGGAGCTGTTTTTT
d_call: TRBD2
j_call: TRBJ2-2
v_call: TRBV7-6
clone_size: NA

cdr3_aa: CASSLVTGDKTGELFF
cdr3_nt: TGTGCCAGCAGCTTAGTGACTGGAGATAAAACCGGGGAGCTGTTTTTT
d_call: NA
j_call: TRBJ2-2
v_call: TRBV7-2
clone_size: NA

cdr3_aa: CSVGAGTGPYEQYF
cdr3_nt: TGCAGCGTTGGGGCGGGGACAGGGCCCTACGAGCAGTACTTC
d_call: TRBD1
j_call: TRBJ2-7
v_call: TRBV29-1
clone_size: NA

cdr3_aa: CASSPGQKVNTEAFF
cdr3_nt: TGCGCCAGCAGCCCGGGACAGAAGGTGAACACTGAAGCTTTCTTT
d_call: TRBD1
j_call: TRBJ1-1
v_call: TRBV5-1
clone_size: NA

cdr3_aa: CASSVESRAYEQYF
cdr3_nt: TGTGCCAGCAGCGTAGAGTCCAGGGCATACGAGCAGTACTTC
d_call: NA
j_call: TRBJ2-7
v_call: TRBV9
clone_size: NA

cdr3_aa: CASSVLNIQYF
cdr3_nt: TGTGCCAGCAGTGTATTAAACATTCAGTACTTC
d_call: NA
j_call: TRBJ2-4
v_call: TRBV2
clone_size: NA

cdr3_aa: CATSDAGTGGLETQYF
cdr3_nt: TGTGCCACCAGTGATGCCGGGACAGGGGGTTTAGAGACCCAGTACTTC
d_call: TRBD1
j_call: TRBJ2-5
v_call: TRBV24-1
clone_size: once

cdr3_aa: CASSKCTGISSNQPQHF
cdr3_nt: TGTGCCAGCAGCAAATGTACAGGAATTTCGAGCAATCAGCCCCAGCATTTT
d_call: NA
j_call: TRBJ1-5
v_call: TRBV5-4
clone_size: NA

cdr3_aa: CASSVSQNTGELFF
cdr3_nt: TGTGCCAGCAGCGTGTCCCAGAACACCGGGGAGCTGTTTTTT
d_call: NA
j_call: TRBJ2-2
v_call: TRBV9
clone_size: NA

cdr3_aa: CASSPPQGRDSEQYF
cdr3_nt: TGTGCCAGCTCACCCCCACAGGGACGAGATTCGGAGCAGTACTTC
d_call: NA
j_call: TRBJ2-7
v_call: TRBV18
clone_size: NA

cdr3_aa: CASTIDVGQGDNEQFF
cdr3_nt: TGTGCCAGCACCATTGACGTGGGACAGGGAGACAATGAGCAGTTCTTC
d_call: TRBD1
j_call: TRBJ2-1
v_call: TRBV11-1
clone_size: NA

cdr3_aa: CAISLGQPAKNIQYF
cdr3_nt: TGTGCCATCAGTCTGGGACAACCAGCCAAAAACATTCAGTACTTC
d_call: NA
j_call: TRBJ2-4
v_call: TRBV10-3
clone_size: NA

cdr3_aa: CASSPTGGSYNEQFF
cdr3_nt: TGCGCCAGCAGTCCCACAGGGGGCTCCTACAATGAGCAGTTCTTC
d_call: TRBD1
j_call: TRBJ2-1
v_call: TRBV5-1
clone_size: NA

cdr3_aa: CASSIETGSTDTQYF
cdr3_nt: TGTGCCAGTAGTATAGAAACAGGGAGCACAGATACGCAGTATTTT
d_call: NA
j_call: TRBJ2-3
v_call: TRBV19
clone_size: NA

cdr3_aa: CASSLGGGNEQFF
cdr3_nt: TGTGCCAGCAGCTTAGGTGGGGGGAATGAGCAGTTCTTC
d_call: NA
j_call: TRBJ2-1
v_call: TRBV11-3
clone_size: NA

cdr3_aa: CASSLDGQGQYF
cdr3_nt: TGCGCCAGCAGCTTGGACGGGCAGGGGCAGTACTTC
d_call: NA
j_call: TRBJ2-7
v_call: TRBV5-1
clone_size: NA

cdr3_aa: CASSPPFGGADEQYF
cdr3_nt: TGTGCCAGCTCACCCCCCTTCGGCGGAGCCGACGAGCAGTACTTC
d_call: NA
j_call: TRBJ2-7
v_call: TRBV18
clone_size: NA

cdr3_aa: CASTDRVNEKLFF
cdr3_nt: TGTGCCAGCACGGACAGGGTGAATGAAAAACTGTTTTTT
d_call: TRBD1
j_call: TRBJ1-4
v_call: TRBV25-1
clone_size: NA

cdr3_aa: CASAPGLAYNEQFF
cdr3_nt: TGTGCCAGCGCTCCGGGACTAGCGTACAATGAGCAGTTCTTC
d_call: TRBD2
j_call: TRBJ2-1
v_call: TRBV6-4
clone_size: NA

cdr3_aa: CASSLGVQGAYNEQFF
cdr3_nt: TGTGCCAGCAGCTTAGGGGTTCAGGGGGCTTACAATGAGCAGTTCTTC
d_call: TRBD1
j_call: TRBJ2-1
v_call: TRBV11-2
clone_size: NA

cdr3_aa: CASSLVYGRGTGEQYF
cdr3_nt: TGTGCCAGCAGCTTAGTCTATGGCAGGGGTACGGGAGAGCAGTACTTC
d_call: NA
j_call: TRBJ2-7
v_call: TRBV7-9
clone_size: NA

cdr3_aa: CSAGAGYEQYF
cdr3_nt: TGCAGTGCCGGGGCGGGATACGAGCAGTACTTC
d_call: NA
j_call: TRBJ2-7
v_call: TRBV20-1
clone_size: NA

cdr3_aa: CATSRHDAGMAGQFF
cdr3_nt: TGTGCCACCAGCAGACACGATGCAGGAATGGCGGGGCAGTTCTTC
d_call: NA
j_call: TRBJ2-1
v_call: TRBV15
clone_size: NA

cdr3_aa: CASSLESGGALDYEQYF
cdr3_nt: TGCGCCAGCAGCTTGGAAAGCGGGGGGGCCCTTGATTACGAGCAGTACTTC
d_call: TRBD2
j_call: TRBJ2-7
v_call: TRBV5-1
clone_size: NA

cdr3_aa: CASSNRPAGRKYNEQFF
cdr3_nt: TGTGCCAGCAGCAATCGTCCCGCGGGGCGAAAGTACAATGAGCAGTTCTTC
d_call: NA
j_call: TRBJ2-1
v_call: TRBV21-1
clone_size: NA

cdr3_aa: CASSLIPLAGVGTDTQYF
cdr3_nt: TGTGCCAGCAGCTTAATTCCTCTAGCGGGAGTGGGTACAGATACGCAGTATTTT
d_call: TRBD2
j_call: TRBJ2-3
v_call: TRBV7-2
clone_size: NA

cdr3_aa: CASHPPGVMNTEAFF
cdr3_nt: TGTGCCAGTCATCCCCCCGGGGTAATGAACACTGAAGCTTTCTTT
d_call: NA
j_call: TRBJ1-1
v_call: TRBV19
clone_size: NA

cdr3_aa: CASNPLSGGSYEQYF
cdr3_nt: TGTGCCAGCAATCCCCTTAGCGGGGGCTCCTACGAGCAGTACTTC
d_call: TRBD2
j_call: TRBJ2-7
v_call: TRBV6-5
clone_size: NA

cdr3_aa: CASSGTGDSPLHF
cdr3_nt: TGCGCCAGCAGTGGGACGGGGGATTCACCCCTCCACTTT
d_call: NA
j_call: TRBJ1-6
v_call: TRBV10-1
clone_size: few

cdr3_aa: CASSPGQGWDGYEQYF
cdr3_nt: TGTGCCAGCAGCCCGGGACAGGGTTGGGATGGCTACGAGCAGTACTTC
d_call: TRBD1
j_call: TRBJ2-7
v_call: TRBV7-6
clone_size: NA

cdr3_aa: CASSQPGQKPYEQYF
cdr3_nt: TGTGCCAGCAGCCAACCGGGACAGAAACCCTACGAGCAGTACTTC
d_call: TRBD1
j_call: TRBJ2-7
v_call: TRBV3-1/TRBV3-2
clone_size: NA

cdr3_aa: CASSPGRGTATNEKLFF
cdr3_nt: TGTGCCAGCAGCCCGGGGAGGGGGACTGCAACTAATGAAAAACTGTTTTTT
d_call: NA
j_call: TRBJ1-4
v_call: TRBV7-8
clone_size: NA

cdr3_aa: CASSQEVLRQGGEKLFF
cdr3_nt: TGCGCCAGCAGCCAAGAGGTCCTACGGCAGGGAGGCGAAAAACTGTTTTTT
d_call: NA
j_call: TRBJ1-4
v_call: TRBV4-3
clone_size: NA

cdr3_aa: CASSSAGHSTDTQYF
cdr3_nt: TGTGCCAGCAGTTCTGCGGGCCATAGCACAGATACGCAGTATTTT
d_call: NA
j_call: TRBJ2-3
v_call: TRBV6-2/TRBV6-3
clone_size: NA

cdr3_aa: CSVGTPMNTEAFF
cdr3_nt: TGCAGCGTGGGGACTCCTATGAACACTGAAGCTTTCTTT
d_call: NA
j_call: TRBJ1-1
v_call: TRBV29-1
clone_size: NA

cdr3_aa: CASSARDYGTGELFF
cdr3_nt: TGTGCCAGCAGCGCCAGGGACTACGGCACCGGGGAGCTGTTTTTT
d_call: TRBD2
j_call: TRBJ2-2
v_call: TRBV9
clone_size: NA

cdr3_aa: CASSTKTGTPQHF
cdr3_nt: TGTGCCAGCAGCACCAAGACAGGGACGCCCCAGCATTTT
d_call: TRBD1
j_call: TRBJ1-5
v_call: TRBV11-3
clone_size: NA

cdr3_aa: CASSLSENQPQHF
cdr3_nt: TGTGCCAGCAGCTTATCTGAGAATCAGCCCCAGCATTTT
d_call: NA
j_call: TRBJ1-5
v_call: TRBV7-9
clone_size: NA

cdr3_aa: CATREAPGLNQPQHF
cdr3_nt: TGTGCCACCCGAGAGGCCCCAGGGCTAAATCAGCCCCAGCATTTT
d_call: NA
j_call: TRBJ1-5
v_call: TRBV28
clone_size: NA

cdr3_aa: CASSQGQLLMNTEAFF
cdr3_nt: TGTGCCAGCTCACAAGGACAACTACTAATGAACACTGAAGCTTTCTTT
d_call: NA
j_call: TRBJ1-1
v_call: TRBV18
clone_size: NA